This T cell receptor (beta chain) comes out of a study of blood T cell repertoires in COVID-19. Study-level information: COVID-19 samples collected from the United States, Italy and Spain covered acute and convalescent phases. Nucleic acid was either cDNA or gDNA, and it came from T cells, B-cell-depleted T cells, or PBMCs.

Germline-derived CDR1 and CDR2 are SSHAT and FNYEAQ (reference sequence). The CDR3 is 14 amino acids. Study processing details: Amplification with reference gene primers provided the estimates of nucleated cell counts. Clones were sequenced by immunoSEQ multiplex PCR, and TCRdb holds only the in-frame ones, with some missing. The V and J calls and clone size were taken over from that table, and D and trimming were inferred from the DNA. This table has some 150,000 clones, roughly 84% appearing once. With respect to this clone: The junction differs from germline at one of its ends, possibly a read error.

The clonotype was recovered from a man aged 40-55 years with acute or convalescent COVID-19. This sequence joins TRBV7-7 and TRBJ1-5; the D is unclear. Sequenced sample: peripheral blood. CDR3 bases: TGTGCTAGCAGCCTCCCCGCGGCCGATCAGCCCCAGCATTTT. Its translation is CASSLPAADQPQHF.